Shown below are 26 T cell receptor beta chains from a single sample sequenced in a study of blood T cell repertoires in COVID-19. Method: immunoSEQ multiplex PCR; TCRdb's copy keeps in-frame clones and lacks some. Here the sample spans about 100,000 clones, less than 90% being singletons. The sequencing sample was made of peripheral blood. The receptors were sampled from a man aged 30 to 45 in a cohort sampled during active COVID-19.

The chain couples TRBV19 to TRBJ2-5; D might be TRBD1 (5 bases). The V gene's germline CDR1 is LNHDA and CDR2 SQIVND (reference sequence). Trimming cost V 7 bases and J 1 base, with 16 bases left between them. The CDR3 extends over 15 amino acids. CDR3 amino acids: CASTPTDRAQETQYF. The CDR3 DNA is TGTGCCAGTACCCCCACCGACAGAGCCCAAGAGACCCAGTACTTC.

The chain uses TRBV30 and TRBJ1-4; TRBD1 aligns across 7 bases. With 4 bases clipped from V and 0 bases from J, the junction kept 5 bases outside the gene matches. The V gene's germline CDR1 is GTSNPN and CDR2 SVGIG (reference sequence). This CDR3 comprises 15 residues. The CDR3 spells CAWTRQGSTNEKLFF. For the CDR3, the DNA is TGTGCCTGGACTCGACAGGGATCAACTAATGAAAAACTGTTTTTT.

This chain connects TRBV11-2 to TRBJ1-6; 10 nucleotides match TRBD1. V lost 0 bases and J lost 10; bases outside the gene matches: 15. The germline V gene encodes CDR1 SGHAT and CDR2 FQNNGV. The CDR3 is 19 residues long. As DNA, the CDR3 is TGTGCCAGCAGCTTAGATACTACTGGGGGACAGGGGTTCGGCTCACCCCTCCACTTT. It encodes CASSLDTTGGQGFGSPLHF.

This chain connects TRBV2 to TRBJ2-2; D ambiguous. Trimming removed 8 bases at V and 5 bases at J, with 9 bases between. The CDR3 consists of 12 residues. Germline V gene sequence: CDR1 SNHLY, CDR2 FYNNEI. The CDR3 DNA reads as TGTGCCAGCGGCCCGCGGACCGGGGAGCTGTTTTTT. Translated: CASGPRTGELFF.

The chain is built from TRBV18 and TRBJ2-1, with TRBD1 matching over 7 bases. Germline V gives CDR1 KGHSH, CDR2 LQKENI. Unmatched junction bases numbered 12, after V lost 1 base and J lost 6 bases. The CDR3 runs 17 residues. The DNA of the CDR3 is TGTGCCAGCTCACCACTAGAACTTGGACAGGTTATCAATGAGCAGTTCTTC. Protein sequence: CASSPLELGQVINEQFF.

The V call is TRBV3-1 (or the pseudogene TRBV3-2), the J call TRBJ1-2; TRBD1 aligns across 7 bases. This CDR3 region has 15 residues. The J segment lost 8 bases and the V segment lost 3 bases, leaving 12 bases of the junction unmatched. The germline V gene has CDR1 LGHDT and CDR2 YNNKEL (reference sequence). CDR3 loop: CASSHDRQGLGGYTF. CDR3 DNA: TGTGCCAGCAGCCATGACCGACAGGGTTTAGGGGGCTACACCTTC.

The rearrangement uses TRBV2 and TRBJ2-3; D unresolved. With 8 bases removed from V and 0 bases from J, the gap between germline ends came to 12 bases. The length of the CDR3 is 14 residues. Germline loops: CDR1 SNHLY, CDR2 FYNNEI. The CDR3 nucleotides are TGTGCCAGCGCCGAGCGCGTAAGCACAGATACGCAGTATTTT. This sequence encodes CASAERVSTDTQYF.

A few counts support this clone. The rearrangement links TRBV5-4 to TRBJ1-2; 7 bases align to TRBD1. After removal of 2 bases from V and 2 bases from J, the junction contained 3 bases not matched to a gene. Germline V gene lookup returns CDR1 SGHNT and CDR2 YYREEE (reference sequence). CDR3 length: 14 residues. CDR3 bases: TGTGCCAGCAGCTTAAAACAGGGGAACTATGGCTACACCTTC. Translating it yields CASSLKQGNYGYTF.

V is TRBV5-1 and J is TRBJ2-2; 7 nucleotides line up with TRBD2. J was trimmed by 2 bases and V by 2 bases; bases with no gene match: 6. The CDR3 has 16 amino acids. CDR1 SGHRS and CDR2 YFSETQ come from the germline V gene. CDR3 sequence reads: CASSFGRGPNTGELFF. DNA of the CDR3: TGCGCCAGCAGCTTTGGGAGGGGACCTAACACCGGGGAGCTGTTTTTT.

The chain combines TRBV6-5 with TRBJ2-7; D gene uncertain. The germline V and J ends were trimmed by 0 bases and 5 bases, with 8 bases remaining between them. Germline V gene data show CDR1 as MNHEY and CDR2 as SVGAGI. This CDR3 is 13 amino acids long. The CDR3 region is CASSYSNNHEQYF. Written as DNA, the CDR3 is TGTGCCAGCAGTTACTCGAACAATCACGAGCAGTACTTC.

CDR3 bases: TGTGCCAGCAGCTTTGGCCAATCCTACGAGCAGTACTTC. Translation gives CASSFGQSYEQYF. V and J are TRBV11-2 and TRBJ2-7; D not resolved. CDR3 length equals 13 residues. Between the trimmed V and J ends, which lost 3 bases and 1 base, there was a span of 7 bases. The V gene's germline CDR1 is SGHAT and CDR2 FQNNGV.

The gene calls are TRBV6-5 and TRBJ2-7; 8 nucleotides agree with TRBD1. This CDR3 contains 13 residues. Germline-derived CDR1 and CDR2 are MNHEY and SVGAGI. The V and J ends lost 8 bases and 1 base, in that order; junction bases with no gene match: 4. The CDR3 bases are TGTGCCAGCGAAAGGACAGGGTCCTACGAGCAGTACTTC. This sequence encodes CASERTGSYEQYF.

The chain recombines TRBV7-2 with TRBJ2-1, with D hard to call. The CDR3 loop spans 13 amino acids. V was trimmed by 1 base and J by 5 bases, leaving 6 bases between them. Per germline, CDR1 SGHTA and CDR2 FQGNSA. DNA for the CDR3: TGTGCCAGCAGCTTAGGGGCTAACAATGAGCAGTTCTTC. It codes for CASSLGANNEQFF.

This CDR3 reads CASSDPPTTGSYEQYF. The CDR3 DNA is TGTGCCAGCAGTGACCCTCCAACGACAGGATCCTACGAGCAGTACTTC. The chain recombines TRBV2 with TRBJ2-7; tentative D call: TRBD1 (6 bases). The CDR3 has 16 amino acids. CDR1 is SNHLY and CDR2 is FYNNEI in the germline V gene. Trimming stripped 3 bases from V and 1 base from J, with 16 bases between.

This clone was seen a handful of times. The V gene is TRBV29-1, the J gene TRBJ1-5; 12 nucleotides agree with TRBD1. This CDR3 contains 16 residues. J gave up 4 bases and V 4 bases, and 8 bases lay outside the gene matches. Germline V gives CDR1 SQVTM, CDR2 ANQGSEA. The CDR3 loop reads CSVVVGTGGRNQPQHF. The CDR3 region has the DNA TGCAGCGTTGTGGTGGGGACAGGGGGCCGAAATCAGCCCCAGCATTTT.

V gene TRBV6-2 or TRBV6-3 combines with J gene TRBJ2-7, with D possibly being TRBD2 (5 bases). Trimming removed 1 base at V and 2 bases at J, with 12 bases between. Germline values: CDR1 MNHEY, CDR2 SVGEGT. There are 15 residues in the CDR3. The CDR3 region is CASSYYPRDTYEQYF. As DNA, the CDR3 is TGTGCCAGCAGTTACTACCCACGGGATACCTACGAGCAGTACTTC.

This chain links TRBV11-2 with TRBJ2-1, with D possibly matching TRBD2 (6 bases). This CDR3 comprises 16 residues. The V and J ends lost 2 bases and 2 bases respectively, with 13 bases between them. From germline, CDR1 is SGHAT and CDR2 FQNNGV. The CDR3 DNA follows: TGTGCCAGCAGCTTATCTCCCCGCGGGGCCTACAATGAGCAGTTCTTC. The encoded protein is CASSLSPRGAYNEQFF.

The chain carries TRBV18 and TRBJ2-7; no definite D call. The length of the CDR3 is 13 residues. Germline V lookup: CDR1 KGHSH, CDR2 LQKENI. Trimming pared 3 bases from V and 6 bases from J, leaving 12 bases between. CDR3 DNA: TGTGCCAGCTCACCTGGAGATAGCCGCGAGCAGTACTTC. As protein: CASSPGDSREQYF.

The chain combines TRBV6-5 with TRBJ1-2, with TRBD1 matching over 7 bases. The CDR3 is 11 residues long. V lost 6 bases, J lost 5 bases, and 0 bases stayed unmatched. Germline V gene lookup returns CDR1 MNHEY and CDR2 SVGAGI. The DNA of the CDR3 is TGTGCCAGCAGGACAGGGTATGGCTACACCTTC. Encoded protein: CASRTGYGYTF.

This sequence joins TRBV5-5 and TRBJ2-7; D possibly corresponds to TRBD2 (6 bases). V was clipped by 5 bases and J by 5 bases, with 11 bases between them. Germline CDR1 SGHKS, CDR2 YYEKEE (reference sequence). This CDR3 is built from 12 residues. The chain's CDR3 is CASRGGVNEQYF. CDR3 DNA: TGTGCCAGCAGGGGCGGGGTAAACGAGCAGTACTTC.

This sequence joins TRBV5-4 and TRBJ2-3; 12 bases agree with TRBD2. The V gene end was trimmed by 4 bases and the J gene end by 2 bases; junction bases not matched to a gene: 11. The CDR3 has 18 residues. Germline-derived CDR1 and CDR2 are SGHNT and YYREEE (reference sequence). The chain's CDR3 is CASSPRLAGAGTTDTQYF. Written as DNA, the CDR3 is TGTGCCAGCAGCCCAAGACTAGCGGGGGCAGGAACCACAGATACGCAGTATTTT.

The rearrangement links TRBV30 to TRBJ1-2; 10 nucleotides agree with TRBD1. From germline, CDR1 is GTSNPN and CDR2 SVGIG (reference sequence). The CDR3 is made up of 17 amino acids. V dropped 1 base and J dropped 4; count of bases not matched to a gene: 12. CDR3 protein: CAWSGGIDRGRGYGYTF. The CDR3 DNA is TGTGCCTGGAGTGGAGGGATCGACAGGGGGCGCGGCTATGGCTACACCTTC. The full variable domain, rest sourced from reference TRBV30 and TRBJ1-2, is SQTIHQWPATLVQPVGSPLSLECTVEGTSNPNLYWYRQAAGRGLQLLFYSVGIGQISSEVPQNLSASRPQDRQFILSSKKLLLSDSGFYLCAWSGGIDRGRGYGYTFGSGTRLTVV.

CDR3 sequence: CASRSTSAIPYF. The CDR3 DNA reads TGTGCCAGCAGATCCACCTCAGCGATACCGTATTTT. This rearrangement joins TRBV12-3 or TRBV12-4 to TRBJ2-3; D unresolved. This CDR3 region has 12 residues. V was shortened by 6 bases and J by 14 bases, with 18 bases between the two germline ends.

This rearrangement joins TRBV6-5 to TRBJ2-1, with 7 bases fitting TRBD2. With 6 bases clipped from V and 8 bases from J, the junction kept 4 bases outside the gene matches. CDR1 MNHEY and CDR2 SVGAGI come from the germline V gene. This CDR3 comprises 12 residues. In nucleotides, the CDR3 is TGTGCCAGCAGGGGGGGGGTTGATGAGCAGTTCTTC. Encoded protein: CASRGGVDEQFF.

The chain is built from TRBV5-6 and TRBJ1-4, with TRBD1 as a possible D gene (6 bases). The length of the CDR3 is 15 residues. V was trimmed by 4 bases and J by 0 bases, leaving 10 bases between them. The germline gives CDR1 SGHDT, CDR2 YYEEEE. CDR3 DNA sequence: TGTGCCAGCAGCCTAGGACAGACAACTAATGAAAAACTGTTTTTT. Residues: CASSLGQTTNEKLFF.

To note about this clone: At one end the junction does not follow the germline gene, possibly because of a read error. V usage is TRBV6-6 and J usage is TRBJ1-1; D not resolved. Germline lookup yields CDR1 MNHNY and CDR2 SVGAGI (reference sequence). The CDR3 spans 16 residues. Here the CDR3 DNA reads TGTGCCAGCAGTTACTCGACAAGGAACCAGAACGCTGAAGCTTTCTTT. Translation gives CASSYSTRNQNAEAFF.